This T cell receptor beta chain was recovered during a study of cytomegalovirus exposure and HLA in healthy donors. Study-wide context: Early released data comprised around 85 million unique TCRs from HLA-typed donors.

Trimming took 0 bases from V and 2 from J, leaving 5 bases between them. The CDR3 runs to 13 residues. CDR1 and CDR2 from the germline V gene are SGHKS and YYEKEE (reference sequence). Study results and caveats: Presence/absence analyses supposed approximately even sequencing depth among donors. Cytomegalovirus association was listed for approximately 150 TCR beta chains. After further analysis at a later stage, 17,000 or so TCR beta sequences were associated with HLA alleles at 0.05 false discovery rate.

A word on this clone: What it recognizes is unknown.

It was with 60 Vbeta and 13 Jbeta primers that the PCR ran. Profiled with immunoSEQ multiplex PCR; TCRdb holds only in-frame clones, not every one. The data hold under 150,000 clones, with about 61% observed a single time. The chain couples TRBV5-5 to TRBJ1-1; D call uncertain. The receptor comes from a woman in her 40s in good health and CMV-seronegative. The source material was PBMCs. CDR3 sequence (DNA): TGTGCCAGCAGCTTGGACAGAAACACTGAAGCTTTCTTT. As protein: CASSLDRNTEAFF. Using reference TRBV5-5 and TRBJ1-1 for the parts outside the CDR3, the full variable domain is DAGVTQSPTHLIKTRGQQVTLRCSPISGHKSVSWYQQVLGQGPQFIFQYYEKEERGRGNFPDRFSARQFPNYSSELNVNALLLGDSALYLCASSLDRNTEAFFGQGTRLTVV.